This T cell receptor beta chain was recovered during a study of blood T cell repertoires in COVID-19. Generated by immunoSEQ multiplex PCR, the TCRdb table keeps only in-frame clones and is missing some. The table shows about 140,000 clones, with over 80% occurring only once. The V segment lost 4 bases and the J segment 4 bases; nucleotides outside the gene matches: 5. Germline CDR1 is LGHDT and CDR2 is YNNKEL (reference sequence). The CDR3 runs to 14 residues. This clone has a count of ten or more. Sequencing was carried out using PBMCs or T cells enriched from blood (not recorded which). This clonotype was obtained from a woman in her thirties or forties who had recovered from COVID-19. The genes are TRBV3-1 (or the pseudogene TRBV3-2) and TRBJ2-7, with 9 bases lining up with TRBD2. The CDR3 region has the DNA TGTGCCAGCAGCCCTAGCGGGATTCAATACGAGCAGTACTTC. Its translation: CASSPSGIQYEQYF.